This T cell receptor (beta chain) was captured in a study of blood T cell repertoires in COVID-19. The wider study: There were acute and convalescent COVID-19 samples, and they came from the United States, Italy and Spain.

The germline V gene encodes CDR1 SGHVS and CDR2 FQNEAQ. This CDR3 contains 17 residues. Between the trimmed V and J ends, which lost 5 bases and 0 bases, there was a span of 17 bases. Authors' processing steps: Reference gene primers were amplified, and this amplification served to estimate nucleated cell counts. Libraries were prepared by immunoSEQ multiplex PCR; TCRdb keeps only in-frame clonotypes and omits some of them. That table furnishes V, J and clone size, whereas the DNA furnished D and trimming. The profile covers 50,000 to 60,000 clones, with about four fifths appearing a single time and approximately 10% taken by the ten largest.

The sample consisted of peripheral blood. The sequence came from a man older than 75 with COVID-19, enrolled during active disease. The gene calls are TRBV7-8 and TRBJ1-3; maybe TRBD1 (6 bases). The DNA for the CDR3 is TGTGCCAGCAGCCGGACAGCTCCCACAGTCTCTGGAAACACCATATATTTT. It codes for CASSRTAPTVSGNTIYF.